This T cell receptor (beta chain) appears in the sequencing data of a study of T-cell memory formation after mild COVID-19. The overall study: TCR clustering was largely donor specific.

Study findings and constraints: Pre-infection memory already had some responding clones, implying cross-reactive memory joined. Those CD4+ clones that contracted were mainly in CM and EM (CD8+ ones in EMRA). Balance between CD4 and CD8 was seen in clones contracting day 15 to 85, and a CD4+ lean was seen in later expanders.

There are many counts of this clonotype. What it binds is not known. TCRdb re-analysed the 5' RACE reads in MiXCR, keeping a single row per CDR3 protein. The data contain 250,000 or so distinct CDR3 sequences, approximately 9% of them singletons. The V gene's germline CDR1 is SQVTM and CDR2 ANQGSEA. The CDR3 spans 11 residues. V was cut by 5 bases and J by 4 bases, with 9 bases left in between. Specimen: PBMCs or a T cell subset sorted from them (not recorded which). This clonotype was sampled from a man aged 18 to 29 who had mild COVID-19 (a few samples of this study predate the infection). Cell type and time point are not known. The chain carries TRBV29-1 and TRBJ2-7, with a weak D call TRBD2 (5 bases). CDR3 nucleotide sequence: TGCAGCGTTCGTCGAGGGTACGAGCAGTACTTC. Protein sequence: CSVRRGYEQYF.